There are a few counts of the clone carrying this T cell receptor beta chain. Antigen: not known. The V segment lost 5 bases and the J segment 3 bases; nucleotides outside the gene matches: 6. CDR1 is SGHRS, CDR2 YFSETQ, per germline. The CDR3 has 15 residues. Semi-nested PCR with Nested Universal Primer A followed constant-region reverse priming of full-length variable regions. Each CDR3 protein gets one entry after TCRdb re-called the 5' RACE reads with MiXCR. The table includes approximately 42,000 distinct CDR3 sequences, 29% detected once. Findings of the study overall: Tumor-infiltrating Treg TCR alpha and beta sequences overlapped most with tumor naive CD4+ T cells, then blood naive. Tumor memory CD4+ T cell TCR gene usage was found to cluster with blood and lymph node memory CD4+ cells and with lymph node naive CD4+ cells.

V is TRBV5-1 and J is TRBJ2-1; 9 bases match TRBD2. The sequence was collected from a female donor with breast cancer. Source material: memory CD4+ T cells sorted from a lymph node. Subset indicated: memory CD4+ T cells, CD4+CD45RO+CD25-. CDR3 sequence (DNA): TGCGCCAGCAGGCCTGCTAGCGGGGTCTACAATGAGCAGTTCTTC. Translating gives CASRPASGVYNEQFF.